Listed below are T cell receptor beta chains from one sample, sequenced in a study of CD8 T cells in Susac syndrome. MiXCR, run by TCRdb on the immunoSEQ multiplex PCR reads, gives a single entry per CDR3 protein. The table includes 200,000 or so distinct CDR3 sequences, 95% detected once. The sample comprised CD8+ T cells from PBMCs. These receptors all stem from a human donor with Susac syndrome. The conserved cysteine and the conserved F or W are not part of the CDR3 here. Each record gives: J gene, clone size, V gene, CDR3 protein. Size is stated for part of the rows, as once, few or many counts, or as a class when the clone is expanded.

j_call: TRBJ1-2
clone_size: -
v_call: TRBV5-1
cdr3_aa: ASRPGQDYGYT

j_call: TRBJ1-5
clone_size: -
v_call: TRBV25-1
cdr3_aa: ASISKLGQGCDQPQH

j_call: TRBJ2-5
clone_size: few
v_call: TRBV11-2
cdr3_aa: ASSLGGTQY

j_call: TRBJ1-4
clone_size: -
v_call: TRBV7-9
cdr3_aa: ASSRGQANVATNEKLF

j_call: TRBJ2-5
clone_size: once
v_call: TRBV21-1
cdr3_aa: ASSKVAPAQETQY

j_call: TRBJ2-7
clone_size: -
v_call: TRBV4-2
cdr3_aa: ASSQDRGLAEVYEQY

j_call: TRBJ2-3
clone_size: -
v_call: TRBV29-1
cdr3_aa: SVEQADSTDTQY

j_call: TRBJ1-1
clone_size: -
v_call: TRBV6-5
cdr3_aa: ASRLQGMNTEAF

j_call: TRBJ2-3
clone_size: -
v_call: TRBV12-3/TRBV12-4
cdr3_aa: ASMTTDTQY

j_call: TRBJ2-7
clone_size: -
v_call: TRBV20-1
cdr3_aa: SARDVRQGYEQY

j_call: TRBJ2-3
clone_size: -
v_call: TRBV7-9
cdr3_aa: ASSPEGALRDTQY

j_call: TRBJ2-5
clone_size: -
v_call: TRBV6-6
cdr3_aa: ASSYPTGVGETQY

j_call: TRBJ1-5
clone_size: -
v_call: TRBV6-5
cdr3_aa: ASSYSRPGGNQPQH

j_call: TRBJ1-2
clone_size: -
v_call: TRBV27
cdr3_aa: ASSYRDREDGYT

j_call: TRBJ2-1
clone_size: once
v_call: TRBV5-6
cdr3_aa: ASSLGLWNEQF

j_call: TRBJ2-5
clone_size: -
v_call: TRBV20-1
cdr3_aa: SAILTETQY

j_call: TRBJ1-1
clone_size: -
v_call: TRBV13
cdr3_aa: ASTDRNTEAF

j_call: TRBJ2-5
clone_size: once
v_call: TRBV28
cdr3_aa: ASSQLRGRGETQY

j_call: TRBJ1-4
clone_size: -
v_call: TRBV28
cdr3_aa: ASSLWQGLTDATNEKLF

j_call: TRBJ1-5
clone_size: -
v_call: TRBV25-1
cdr3_aa: ASSESAVLNQPQH

j_call: TRBJ2-7
clone_size: -
v_call: TRBV15
cdr3_aa: ATRTQGLSYEQY

j_call: TRBJ2-5
clone_size: -
v_call: TRBV13
cdr3_aa: ASNKGNLETQY

j_call: TRBJ2-3
clone_size: -
v_call: TRBV3-1
cdr3_aa: ASSQGTSDGTDTQY

j_call: TRBJ2-1
clone_size: -
v_call: TRBV11-1
cdr3_aa: ASSLRDSFNEQF

j_call: TRBJ2-7
clone_size: -
v_call: TRBV30
cdr3_aa: AWIAEPYEQY

j_call: TRBJ2-1
clone_size: -
v_call: TRBV28
cdr3_aa: ASSLRPPNEQF

j_call: TRBJ2-2
clone_size: once
v_call: TRBV12-3/TRBV12-4
cdr3_aa: ASSSQTQGDTGELF

j_call: TRBJ2-7
clone_size: once
v_call: TRBV9
cdr3_aa: ASSGDRDEQY

j_call: TRBJ2-3
clone_size: -
v_call: TRBV5-1
cdr3_aa: ASSLFGLAGVRTDTQY

j_call: TRBJ2-3
clone_size: -
v_call: TRBV4-1
cdr3_aa: ASSHYTRGQDTQY

j_call: TRBJ1-3
clone_size: -
v_call: TRBV12-3/TRBV12-4
cdr3_aa: ASSPTVSGNTIY

j_call: TRBJ2-3
clone_size: once
v_call: TRBV7-9
cdr3_aa: ASPGGPGTDTQY

j_call: TRBJ2-7
clone_size: -
v_call: TRBV4-2
cdr3_aa: ASSQELPGVAFYEQY

j_call: TRBJ2-1
clone_size: once
v_call: TRBV20-1
cdr3_aa: SARETFPGTAYNEQF

j_call: TRBJ2-6
clone_size: -
v_call: TRBV20-1
cdr3_aa: SASGSGANVLT

j_call: TRBJ2-7
clone_size: -
v_call: TRBV7-8
cdr3_aa: ASSSTDREQY

j_call: TRBJ1-1
clone_size: -
v_call: TRBV30
cdr3_aa: ASKVGHNTEAF

j_call: TRBJ2-7
clone_size: -
v_call: TRBV24-1
cdr3_aa: ATADTSSYEQY

j_call: TRBJ2-7
clone_size: -
v_call: TRBV2
cdr3_aa: ASSDPVYRSYEQY

j_call: TRBJ2-2
clone_size: once
v_call: TRBV20-1
cdr3_aa: SAIRRGQNTGELF

j_call: TRBJ2-5
clone_size: once
v_call: TRBV19
cdr3_aa: ASSGRSVQETQY

j_call: TRBJ1-1
clone_size: -
v_call: TRBV20-1
cdr3_aa: SAVTGANTEAF

j_call: TRBJ2-7
clone_size: -
v_call: TRBV20-1
cdr3_aa: SARHQDGYYEQY

j_call: TRBJ1-2
clone_size: -
v_call: TRBV30
cdr3_aa: AWSVRDTYGYT